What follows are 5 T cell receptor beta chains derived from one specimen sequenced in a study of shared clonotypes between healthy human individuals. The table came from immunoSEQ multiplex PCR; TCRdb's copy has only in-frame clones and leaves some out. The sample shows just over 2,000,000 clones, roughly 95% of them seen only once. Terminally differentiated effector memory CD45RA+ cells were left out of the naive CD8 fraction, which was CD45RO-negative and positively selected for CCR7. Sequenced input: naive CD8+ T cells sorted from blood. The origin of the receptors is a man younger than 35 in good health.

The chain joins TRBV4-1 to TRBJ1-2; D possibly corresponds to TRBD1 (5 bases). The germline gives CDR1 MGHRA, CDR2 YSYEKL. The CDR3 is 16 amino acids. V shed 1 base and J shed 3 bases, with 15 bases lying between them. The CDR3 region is CASSQGGEGTDYGYTF. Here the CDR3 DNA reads TGCGCCAGCAGCCAAGGAGGAGAGGGGACGGACTATGGCTACACCTTC.

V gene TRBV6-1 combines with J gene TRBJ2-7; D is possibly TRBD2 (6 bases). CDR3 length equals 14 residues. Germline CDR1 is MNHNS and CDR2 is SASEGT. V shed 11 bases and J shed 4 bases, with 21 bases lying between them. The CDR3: CASQAGLGGYEQYF. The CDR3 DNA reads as TGTGCCTCCCAGGCGGGACTCGGTGGGTACGAGCAGTACTTC.

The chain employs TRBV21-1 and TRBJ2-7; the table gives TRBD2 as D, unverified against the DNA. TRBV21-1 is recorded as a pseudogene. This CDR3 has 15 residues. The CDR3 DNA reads TGTGCCAGCACCTGTCCCTCCCTCGGTTCCTACGAGCAGTACTTC. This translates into CASTCPSLGSYEQYF.

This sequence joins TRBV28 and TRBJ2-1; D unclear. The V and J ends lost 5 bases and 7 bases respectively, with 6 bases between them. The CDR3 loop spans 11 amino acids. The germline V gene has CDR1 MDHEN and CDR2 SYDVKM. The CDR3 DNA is TGTGCCAGCAGTAAGGGTAATGAGCAGTTCTTC. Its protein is CASSKGNEQFF.

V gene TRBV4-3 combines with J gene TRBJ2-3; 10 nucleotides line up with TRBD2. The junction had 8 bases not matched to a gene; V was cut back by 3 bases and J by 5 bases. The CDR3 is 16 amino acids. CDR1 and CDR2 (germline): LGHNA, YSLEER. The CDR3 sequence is CASSHLLAGEGDTQYF. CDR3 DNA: TGCGCCAGCAGCCATCTTCTAGCGGGAGAGGGAGATACGCAGTATTTT.